The sequence of this T cell receptor beta chain was determined in a study of regulatory T cells in long-lasting Graves disease. Arm-PCR of CDR3 regions and iRepertoire HTBI primers were the basis on which TCR beta libraries were built. TCRdb passed the multiplex PCR reads through MiXCR, listing each CDR3 protein once. The sample consists of 250,000 to 300,000 distinct CDR3 sequences, 15% to 20% of them appearing once. Germline CDR1 MNHNS, CDR2 SASEGT. CDR3 size: 12 residues. Time point: newly diagnosed GD, antithyroid drugs for less than 3 months. Extracted RNA from PBMCs served as the source of the TCR library. About this clonotype: The germline gene is not matched at one end of the junction; a read error may be the cause.

The sample was also linked to a second study, of T cells in Graves' hyperthyroidism and ophthalmopathy. That investigation notes: Blood also carried most thyroid clonotypes expanded above 0.001.

This chain links TRBV6-1 with TRBJ1-1; no reliable D call. Sequencing was performed on peripheral blood mononuclear cells (PBMCs), taken at new diagnosis, from a patient treated with antithyroid drugs. This sequence originates from a woman aged 30 to 39 with Graves disease. The CDR3 here is CAGSEVHGGTFF. CDR3 nucleotide sequence: TGCGCCGGCAGTGAAGTACACGGTGGGACTTTCTTT.